The subject of this entry is one TCR beta chain. What it binds is unknown. Healthy individuals who donated bone marrow served as the donors. The data originate from a study of cytomegalovirus exposure and HLA in healthy donors. Germline loops: CDR1 SGHTA, CDR2 FQGNSA. The CDR3 loop spans 14 amino acids. After removal of 4 bases from V and 3 bases from J, the junction contained 4 bases not matched to a gene. Study observations and caveats: In a later analysis, several top co-occurrence clusters appeared linked to parvovirus B19, influenza, CMV and Epstein-Barr virus.

Researchers ran the PCR with 60 Vbeta and 13 Jbeta primers. Measured with immunoSEQ multiplex PCR; TCRdb has only the in-frame clones, and not every one. Of tens of thousands of clones in the sample, 67% were seen once. Sequencing used PBMCs. The receptor was isolated from a man between 25 and 39 years old in good health and CMV-seronegative. The chain is built from TRBV7-2 and TRBJ1-2; 8 positions agree with TRBD1. Here the CDR3 DNA reads TGTGCCAGCAGCTCAACGACAGGGGACTATGGCTACACCTTC. Translation: CASSSTTGDYGYTF.